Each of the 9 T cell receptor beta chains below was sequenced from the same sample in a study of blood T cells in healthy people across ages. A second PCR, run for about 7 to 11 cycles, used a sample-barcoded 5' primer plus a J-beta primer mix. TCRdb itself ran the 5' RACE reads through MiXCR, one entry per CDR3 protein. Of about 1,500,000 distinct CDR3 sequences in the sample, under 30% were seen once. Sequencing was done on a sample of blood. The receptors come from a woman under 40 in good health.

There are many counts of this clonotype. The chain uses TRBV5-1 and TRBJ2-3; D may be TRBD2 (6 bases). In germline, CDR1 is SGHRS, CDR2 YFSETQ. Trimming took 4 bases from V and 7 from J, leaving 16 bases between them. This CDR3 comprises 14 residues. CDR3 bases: TGCGCCAGCAGCCCTGTAGAGGAGGGGCATACGCAGTATTTT. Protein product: CASSPVEEGHTQYF.

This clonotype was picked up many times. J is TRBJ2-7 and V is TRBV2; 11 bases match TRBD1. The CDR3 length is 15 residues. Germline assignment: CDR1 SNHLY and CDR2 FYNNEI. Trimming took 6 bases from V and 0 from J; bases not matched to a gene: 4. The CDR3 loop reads CASRGDRGFSYEQYF. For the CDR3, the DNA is TGTGCCAGCAGGGGGGACAGGGGGTTCTCCTACGAGCAGTACTTC.

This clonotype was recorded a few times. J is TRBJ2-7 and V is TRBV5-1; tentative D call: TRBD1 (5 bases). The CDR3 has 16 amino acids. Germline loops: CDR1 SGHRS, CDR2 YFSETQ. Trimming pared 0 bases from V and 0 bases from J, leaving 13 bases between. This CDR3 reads CASSLEGLRLSYEQYF. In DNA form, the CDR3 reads TGCGCCAGCAGCTTGGAGGGGCTCCGACTCTCCTACGAGCAGTACTTC.

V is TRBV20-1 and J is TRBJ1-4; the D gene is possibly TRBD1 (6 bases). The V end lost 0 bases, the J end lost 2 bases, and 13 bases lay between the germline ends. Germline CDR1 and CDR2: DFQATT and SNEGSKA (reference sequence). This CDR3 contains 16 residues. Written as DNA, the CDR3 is TGCAGTGCTAGAGAGTTGGGACAAATCACTAATGAAAAACTGTTTTTT. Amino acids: CSARELGQITNEKLFF.

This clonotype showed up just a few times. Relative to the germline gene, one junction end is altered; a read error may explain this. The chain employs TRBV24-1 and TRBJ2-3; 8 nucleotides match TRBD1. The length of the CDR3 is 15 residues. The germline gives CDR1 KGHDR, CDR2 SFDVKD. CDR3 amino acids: CATGDDRGGGDTQYF. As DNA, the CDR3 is TGTGCCACCGGTGATGACAGGGGTGGGGGAGATACGCAGTATTTT.

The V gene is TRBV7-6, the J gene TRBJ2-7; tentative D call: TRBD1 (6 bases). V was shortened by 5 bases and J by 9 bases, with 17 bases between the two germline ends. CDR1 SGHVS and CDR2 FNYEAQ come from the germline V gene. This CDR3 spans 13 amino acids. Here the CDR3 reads CASSPSHGGRQYF. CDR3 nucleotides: TGTGCCAGCAGCCCATCCCATGGGGGCAGGCAGTACTTC.

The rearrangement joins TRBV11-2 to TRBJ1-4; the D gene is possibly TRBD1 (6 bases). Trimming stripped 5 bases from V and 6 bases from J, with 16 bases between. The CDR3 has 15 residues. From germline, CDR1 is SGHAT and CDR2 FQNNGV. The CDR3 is CASSMLQGHYEKLFF. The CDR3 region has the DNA TGTGCCAGCAGCATGCTACAGGGTCACTATGAAAAACTGTTTTTT.

CDR3 protein: CASLSERTYHEQFF. CDR3 nucleotide sequence: TGCGCCAGTCTGTCTGAGCGGACTTACCATGAGCAGTTCTTC. V gene TRBV10-2 combines with J gene TRBJ2-1; D might be TRBD2 (5 bases). Per germline, CDR1 WSHSY and CDR2 SAAADI. The CDR3 contains 14 residues. The V gene lost 9 bases and the J gene lost 8 bases, with 20 bases spanning the gap.

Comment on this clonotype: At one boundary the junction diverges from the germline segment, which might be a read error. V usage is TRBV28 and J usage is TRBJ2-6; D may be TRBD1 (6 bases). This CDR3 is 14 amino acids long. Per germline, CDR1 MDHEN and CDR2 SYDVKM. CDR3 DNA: TGTGCCAGCAGTTTAGAGCCAGGGGCCAACGTCCTGGCTTTC. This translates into CASSLEPGANVLAF.